Listed below are T cell receptor beta chains from one sample, sequenced in a study of monozygotic twins with cystic fibrosis. TCRdb's table, derived via immunoSEQ multiplex PCR, lists solely in-frame clones and lacks some. The sample consists of approximately 36,000 clones, approximately 90% of them appearing once. Input material: blood. These receptors all stem from a boy between 2 and 10 years old with cystic fibrosis. Both conserved end residues are part of each CDR3. D genes are given only for firm matches. Some rows mark clone size as missing; the rest say once, few, many or name a class of expanded clone.

15	TRBJ1-1	TRBV5-6	NA	TRBD1	CASSLMGQGNTEAFF	TGTGCCAGCAGCTTGATGGGACAGGGGAACACTGAAGCTTTCTTT
12	TRBJ2-7	TRBV13	NA	TRBD1	CASSSGGYEQYF	TGTGCCAGCAGCTCAGGGGGCTACGAGCAGTACTTC
13	TRBJ1-1	TRBV19	NA	NA	CASGPGVNTEAFF	TGTGCCAGTGGGCCCGGGGTGAACACTGAAGCTTTCTTT
12	TRBJ1-6	TRBV28	NA	NA	CASSSNNSPLHF	TGTGCCAGCAGTTCAAATAATTCACCCCTCCACTTT
14	TRBJ1-1	TRBV12-5	NA	NA	CASGMVGRITEAFF	TGTGCTAGTGGCATGGTCGGACGGATCACTGAAGCTTTCTTT
14	TRBJ1-5	TRBV19	NA	NA	CASNQGQLNQPQHF	TGTGCCAGTAATCAAGGACAGTTAAATCAGCCCCAGCATTTT
12	TRBJ2-1	TRBV19	NA	NA	CASSPGAVQQFF	TGTGCCAGTAGTCCAGGGGCCGTTCAGCAGTTCTTC
14	TRBJ1-5	TRBV19	NA	NA	CASSIFGVTQPQHF	TGTGCCAGTAGTATTTTCGGGGTTACCCAGCCCCAGCATTTT
14	TRBJ1-6	TRBV7-9	NA	NA	CASSLGGIHSPLHF	TGTGCCAGCAGCTTAGGGGGTATTCATTCACCCCTCCACTTT
15	TRBJ2-6	TRBV4-1	NA	TRBD1	CASSHQGEGANVLTF	TGCGCCAGCAGCCACCAGGGGGAAGGGGCCAACGTCCTGACTTTC
12	TRBJ1-1	TRBV29-1	NA	NA	CSVGEAGRGAFF	TGCAGCGTTGGGGAAGCGGGTAGAGGAGCTTTCTTT
18	TRBJ1-2	TRBV5-1	NA	NA	CASSLEPGWAGENYGYTF	TGCGCCAGCAGCTTGGAGCCGGGGTGGGCAGGAGAAAACTATGGCTACACCTTC
15	TRBJ2-7	TRBV19	once	TRBD1	CASSTQGASSYEQYF	TGTGCCAGTAGTACACAGGGGGCCAGCTCCTACGAGCAGTACTTC
9	TRBJ2-1	TRBV27	NA	TRBD2	CAAGDEQFF	TGTGCAGCGGGGGATGAGCAGTTCTTC
13	TRBJ2-3	TRBV11-2	NA	NA	CASSLSRVYTQYF	TGTGCCAGCAGCTTAAGCCGGGTCTATACGCAGTATTTT
13	TRBJ1-2	TRBV7-8	NA	NA	CASSLDSNYGYTF	TGTGCCAGCAGCTTGGACAGTAATTATGGCTACACCTTC
15	TRBJ2-1	TRBV11-3	NA	TRBD1	CASRGGTGGYNEQFF	TGTGCCAGCAGGGGTGGGACAGGAGGTTACAATGAGCAGTTCTTC
15	TRBJ2-7	TRBV11-2	NA	NA	CASSFDGGPSYEQYF	TGTGCCAGCAGCTTTGACGGGGGTCCCTCCTACGAGCAGTACTTC
13	TRBJ2-2	TRBV9	NA	NA	CASSVGGTGELFF	TGTGCCAGCAGCGTAGGAGGAACCGGGGAGCTGTTTTTT
16	TRBJ2-5	TRBV4-1	NA	TRBD1	CASSQEKEGARKTQYF	TGCGCCAGCAGCCAAGAGAAAGAGGGGGCTAGGAAGACCCAGTACTTC
14	TRBJ1-5	TRBV18	few	NA	CASSPREGDQPQHF	TGTGCCAGCTCACCAAGGGAGGGGGATCAGCCCCAGCATTTT
15	TRBJ2-1	TRBV13	NA	NA	CASSPRGGPLDEQFF	TGTGCCAGCAGCCCCAGGGGGGGGCCCCTGGATGAGCAGTTCTTC
14	TRBJ1-1	TRBV6-5	NA	NA	CASSYGGADTEAFF	TGTGCCAGCAGTTACGGGGGGGCGGATACTGAAGCTTTCTTT
12	TRBJ1-2	TRBV4-3	NA	NA	CASSESGYGYTF	TGCGCCAGCAGCGAGTCCGGCTATGGCTACACCTTC
14	TRBJ1-1	TRBV27	NA	NA	CASSLGRGHTEAFF	TGTGCCAGCAGTTTGGGCAGGGGTCACACTGAAGCTTTCTTT
17	TRBJ1-1	TRBV10-3	once	NA	CAISTRTRTEKNTEAFF	TGTGCCATTTCAACCCGAACCCGGACAGAAAAGAACACTGAAGCTTTCTTT
15	TRBJ1-6	TRBV9	NA	NA	CASSGPQGGNSPLHF	TGTGCCAGCAGCGGGCCACAGGGAGGAAATTCACCCCTCCACTTT
10	TRBJ1-5	TRBV27	NA	NA	CASGRQPQHF	TGTGCCAGCGGTAGACAGCCCCAGCATTTT
15	TRBJ2-1	TRBV5-4	NA	NA	CASSPDGGRGDEQFF	TGTGCCAGCAGCCCAGACGGAGGGCGCGGCGATGAGCAGTTCTTC
15	TRBJ1-1	TRBV7-2	NA	NA	CASSFVTVMNTEAFF	TGTGCCAGCAGCTTCGTGACAGTGATGAACACTGAAGCTTTCTTT
13	TRBJ1-4	TRBV19	NA	NA	CASSPGRLEKLFF	TGTGCCAGTAGCCCGGGACGGTTAGAAAAACTGTTTTTT
15	TRBJ1-2	TRBV6-5	NA	TRBD1	CASSLTLQGTYGYTF	TGTGCCAGCAGCCTAACTCTACAGGGGACTTATGGCTACACCTTC
16	TRBJ2-2	TRBV15	NA	NA	CATSRAPGVGTGELFF	TGTGCCACCAGCAGAGCACCGGGGGTCGGGACCGGGGAGCTGTTTTTT
18	TRBJ2-1	TRBV11-2	NA	TRBD2	CASTLWWTSGVGNNEQFF	TGTGCCAGCACCCTTTGGTGGACTAGCGGGGTCGGGAACAATGAGCAGTTCTTC
16	TRBJ2-7	TRBV4-1	once	TRBD2	CASSHDPGLPTREQYF	TGCGCCAGCAGCCATGACCCGGGACTACCGACACGGGAGCAGTACTTC
13	TRBJ1-6	TRBV6-5	NA	NA	CASRDIGNSPLHF	TGTGCCAGCCGGGACATTGGTAATTCACCCCTCCACTTT
18	TRBJ2-3	TRBV19	NA	TRBD1	CASSIDLATGGRTDTRYF	TGTGCCAGTAGTATAGATTTGGCGACAGGGGGTAGGACAGATACGCGGTATTTT
17	TRBJ2-3	TRBV9	NA	NA	CASSVGVGGPSTDTQYF	TGTGCCAGCAGCGTAGGAGTGGGGGGGCCAAGCACAGATACGCAGTATTTT
11	TRBJ1-1	TRBV12-5	few	NA	CASGGWTGAFF	TGTGCTAGTGGGGGATGGACGGGTGCTTTCTTT
16	TRBJ1-2	TRBV5-6	NA	TRBD1	CASSTGTGNSNYGYTF	TGTGCCAGCAGCACAGGGACAGGGAACTCTAACTATGGCTACACCTTC
15	TRBJ1-1	TRBV12-5	NA	NA	CASGLFPGRNTEAFF	TGTGCTAGTGGTTTGTTTCCAGGTAGGAACACTGAAGCTTTCTTT
14	TRBJ1-1	TRBV25-1	NA	NA	CASSAQGRNTEAFF	TGTGCCAGCAGTGCCCAGGGGAGGAACACTGAAGCTTTCTTT
17	TRBJ2-6	TRBV25-1	NA	TRBD1	CASRRGTARSGANVLTF	TGTGCCAGCAGAAGGGGGACAGCTCGCTCTGGGGCCAACGTCCTGACTTTC
15	TRBJ1-1	TRBV25-1	NA	NA	CASSESEGVDTEAFF	TGTGCCAGCAGTGAATCTGAGGGTGTGGACACTGAAGCTTTCTTT
12	TRBJ1-1	TRBV15	NA	NA	CATKRGVAEAFF	TGTGCCACCAAGAGGGGTGTGGCTGAAGCTTTCTTT
14	TRBJ2-2	TRBV10-3	NA	NA	CAIRGAGITGELFF	TGTGCCATTAGAGGGGCAGGGATCACCGGGGAGCTGTTTTTT
16	TRBJ2-3	TRBV19	NA	TRBD2	CASSKGTTFSTDTQYF	TGTGCCAGTAGTAAAGGGACTACCTTCTCCACAGATACGCAGTATTTT
11	TRBJ1-3	TRBV20-1	NA	NA	CSATIGDTIYF	TGCAGTGCTACCATTGGGGACACCATATATTTT
13	TRBJ2-3	TRBV7-9	NA	NA	CASSPELADTQYF	TGTGCCAGCAGCCCCGAACTAGCAGATACGCAGTATTTT
13	TRBJ1-2	TRBV9	NA	NA	CASSPGTHYGYTF	TGTGCCAGCAGCCCGGGCACCCACTATGGCTACACCTTC
17	TRBJ2-3	TRBV10-1	NA	TRBD2	CASSEELAGENTDTQYF	TGCGCCAGCAGTGAGGAACTAGCGGGGGAAAACACAGATACGCAGTATTTT
9	TRBJ2-7	TRBV7-2	NA	NA	CASSLDLNF	TGTGCCAGCAGCTTAGACTTGAACTTC